This T cell receptor (beta chain) was obtained from a study of T cells after yellow fever vaccination. The germline gives CDR1 SEHNR, CDR2 FQNEAQ (reference sequence). The V end lost 5 bases, the J end lost 0 bases, and 23 bases lay between the germline ends. This CDR3 comprises 20 residues. TCRdb used MiXCR to reprocess the 5' RACE reads, holding one entry per CDR3 protein. The sample records approximately 74,000 distinct CDR3 sequences, approximately 5% being singletons. This clonotype came up many times. The sample here was CD4+ T cells sorted from PBMCs, taken around 14 days after the first yellow fever vaccination. The V and J genes are TRBV7-9 and TRBJ2-6, with a possible D match to TRBD2 (5 bases). The clonotype originates from a man aged 18 to 30 who received the YFV17D yellow fever vaccine. In DNA, the CDR3 is TGTGCCAGCAGCCGTGCGGCAGGCCTTCACACTAGCTCTGGGGCCAACGTCCTGACTTTC. This codes for CASSRAAGLHTSSGANVLTF.